One sample yielded the 21 T cell receptor beta chains listed below, sequenced in a study of radiotherapy plus CTLA-4 blockade in lung cancer. TCRdb's table, derived via immunoSEQ multiplex PCR, lists solely in-frame clones and lacks some. The profile covers roughly 44,000 clones, with about 88% appearing a single time and approximately 7.8% taken by the ten largest. The input for sequencing was peripheral blood, taken from a patient treated with radiotherapy plus ipilimumab. The receptors were gathered from a human donor with non-small cell lung cancer whose response to radiotherapy plus ipilimumab could not be evaluated.

V gene TRBV5-4 combines with J gene TRBJ1-2; 7 positions match TRBD1. Germline V CDR1 and CDR2: SGHNT, YYREEE (reference sequence). The J segment lost 4 bases and the V segment lost 0 bases, leaving 3 bases of the junction unmatched. This CDR3 region has 14 residues. The DNA for the CDR3 is TGTGCCAGCAGCTTGGATCGACAGGGCTATGGCTACACCTTC. This encodes CASSLDRQGYGYTF.

The chain links TRBV7-9 to TRBJ1-2; 7 bases line up with TRBD1. The CDR3 runs 13 residues. V trimming: 5 bases; J trimming: 4 bases; junction bases outside the gene matches: 4. From germline, CDR1 is SEHNR and CDR2 FQNEAQ (reference sequence). The CDR3 nucleotides read TGTGCCAGCAGCCCTGGACAGGCCTATGGCTACACCTTC. Its protein is CASSPGQAYGYTF.

This chain joins TRBV7-2 and TRBJ2-7, with 10 bases that match TRBD1. Trimming removed 0 bases from V and 2 bases from J; junction bases left unmatched: 4. From germline, CDR1 is SGHTA and CDR2 FQGNSA. The CDR3 consists of 16 residues. CDR3 bases: TGTGCCAGCAGCTTAGCGGGACAGGGGAATCCCTACGAGCAGTACTTC. It specifies CASSLAGQGNPYEQYF.

The V gene is TRBV5-1, the J gene TRBJ1-1, with D possibly being TRBD1 (6 bases). V was trimmed by 4 bases and J by 5 bases, leaving 18 bases between them. The length of the CDR3 is 15 residues. Per germline, CDR1 SGHRS and CDR2 YFSETQ. CDR3 amino acids: CASSNRAGVTTEAFF. DNA of the CDR3: TGCGCCAGCAGCAACCGCGCAGGGGTGACGACTGAAGCTTTCTTT.

In this sample, this clone turned up once. The chain is built from TRBV5-3 and TRBJ2-7; a possible D gene is TRBD2 (6 bases). TRBV5-3 is designated an ORF whose function remains uncertain. The CDR3 is made up of 16 amino acids. V lost 4 bases and J lost 2, with 19 bases in between. Here the CDR3 reads CARSPDVGRPTYEQYF. In nucleotides, the CDR3 is TGTGCCAGAAGCCCGGATGTCGGGAGACCTACCTACGAGCAGTACTTC.

The V gene is TRBV28, the J gene TRBJ2-7; tentative D call: TRBD1 (6 bases). Trimming left V 5 bases short and J 2 bases short, with 13 bases between. This CDR3 has 14 amino acids. The V gene's germline CDR1 is MDHEN and CDR2 SYDVKM. The DNA for the CDR3 is TGTGCCAGCAGTGGGTCAGGACAGACCTACGAGCAGTACTTC. It translates to CASSGSGQTYEQYF. The full variable domain, its missing parts supplied by reference TRBV28 and TRBJ2-7, is DVKVTQSSRYLVKRTGEKVFLECVQDMDHENMFWYRQDPGLGLRLIYFSYDVKMKEKGDIPEGYSVSREKKERFSLILESASTNQTSMYLCASSGSGQTYEQYFGPGTRLTVT.

For this clone: Other DNA sequences within the sample encode an identical CDR3. J is TRBJ1-1 and V is TRBV6-5; tentatively, D is TRBD1 (5 bases). V was clipped by 0 bases and J by 5 bases, with 13 bases between them. CDR3 length equals 15 residues. CDR1 MNHEY and CDR2 SVGAGI come from the germline V gene. CDR3 loop: CASSYSISAGTEAFF. Written as DNA, the CDR3 is TGTGCCAGCAGTTACTCGATTAGTGCAGGGACTGAAGCTTTCTTT.

V is TRBV7-8 and J is TRBJ2-7; D is perhaps TRBD2 (5 bases). V was trimmed by 4 bases and J by 0 bases, leaving 10 bases between them. Germline CDR1 is SGHVS and CDR2 is FQNEAQ. The CDR3 spans 14 residues. The CDR3 coding sequence is TGTGCCAGCAGCTCCCTAGCAACCTCCTACGAGCAGTACTTC. It yields the protein CASSSLATSYEQYF.

The rearrangement uses TRBV7-2 and TRBJ1-3, with D maybe TRBD1 (5 bases). The germline gives CDR1 SGHTA, CDR2 FQGNSA. The CDR3 covers 15 residues. V lost 0 bases and J lost 2, with 8 bases in between. The CDR3 sequence: CASSLAQGPGNTIYF. The CDR3 DNA follows: TGTGCCAGCAGCTTAGCCCAGGGCCCTGGAAACACCATATATTTT.

For the CDR3, the DNA is TGTGCCAGCAGCTTCCTTAGGAGTGTTTTGACGGGCTACACCTTC. Its translation: CASSFLRSVLTGYTF. The rearrangement joins TRBV7-8 to TRBJ1-2; the D is unclear. The CDR3 sequence is 15 residues long. Looked up from germline, CDR1 is SGHVS and CDR2 is FQNEAQ. The V end lost 3 bases, the J end lost 8 bases, and 19 bases lay between the germline ends.

The chain employs TRBV19 and TRBJ1-1, with TRBD1 identical over 10 bases. The length of the CDR3 is 17 residues. Germline CDR1 LNHDA, CDR2 SQIVND (reference sequence). The V and J ends lost 6 bases and 6 bases, in that order; junction bases with no gene match: 16. CDR3 in amino acids: CASRTEAYDRGLPEAFF. CDR3 bases: TGTGCCAGTAGGACTGAAGCGTACGACAGGGGGCTCCCTGAAGCTTTCTTT.

The chain couples TRBV6-5 to TRBJ2-1, with 7 bases identical to TRBD2. The CDR3 sequence is 15 residues long. The trim removed 5 bases at V and 8 bases at J, leaving 12 bases unmatched. Germline V gene data show CDR1 as MNHEY and CDR2 as SVGAGI. The CDR3 DNA follows: TGTGCCAGCAGTCCTCTCGAGGGACTAAGCCATGAGCAGTTCTTC. The encoded protein is CASSPLEGLSHEQFF.

This chain connects TRBV11-2 to TRBJ2-5, with TRBD1 matching 9 bases. The J segment lost 4 bases and the V segment lost 1 base, leaving 7 bases of the junction unmatched. The CDR3 extends over 16 amino acids. Germline V gene lookup returns CDR1 SGHAT and CDR2 FQNNGV. The DNA of the CDR3 is TGTGCCAGCAGCTTAGTTGGGACAGGGAGACGAGAGACCCAGTACTTC. It yields the protein CASSLVGTGRRETQYF.

The chain links TRBV18 to TRBJ2-7; TRBD1 matches 7 bases. V was clipped by 5 bases and J by 0 bases; unmatched bases: 10. The germline gives CDR1 KGHSH, CDR2 LQKENI. This CDR3 region has 16 residues. The CDR3 DNA follows: TGTGCCAGCTCATCAACCGCCGGGACAGCCTCCTACGAGCAGTACTTC. Translating gives CASSSTAGTASYEQYF.

This chain joins TRBV6-6 and TRBJ2-5, with D maybe TRBD1 (6 bases). The germline gives CDR1 MNHNY, CDR2 SVGAGI (reference sequence). V was trimmed by 2 bases and J by 4 bases, leaving 14 bases between them. The CDR3 is 15 residues long. The CDR3 is CASSYPTGIGETQYF. The CDR3 DNA follows: TGTGCCAGCAGTTACCCTACAGGGATTGGAGAGACCCAGTACTTC.

This chain links TRBV5-1 with TRBJ1-3; D is perhaps TRBD1 (6 bases). This CDR3 has 16 amino acids. V shed 4 bases and J shed 0 bases, with 14 bases lying between them. CDR1 SGHRS and CDR2 YFSETQ come from the germline V gene. Written as DNA, the CDR3 is TGCGCCAGCAGCGCAGGACAGCTGAGCTCTGGAAACACCATATATTTT. Residues: CASSAGQLSSGNTIYF.

In the case of this clone: This sample also contains other DNA sequences that code for the same CDR3. The chain combines TRBV30 with TRBJ2-4; D is perhaps TRBD1 (5 bases). V was shortened by 0 bases and J by 1 base, with 7 bases between the two germline ends. The CDR3 covers 14 residues. Germline V gene data show CDR1 as GTSNPN and CDR2 as SVGIG (reference sequence). The CDR3 is CAWSVRGAKNIQYF. The CDR3 DNA reads as TGTGCCTGGAGTGTAAGGGGTGCCAAAAACATTCAGTACTTC.

This clone was detected only a few times. V is TRBV5-1 and J is TRBJ2-1; D might be TRBD2 (6 bases). The CDR3 runs to 12 residues. Between the trimmed V and J ends, which lost 4 bases and 9 bases, there was a span of 11 bases. Germline-derived CDR1 and CDR2 are SGHRS and YFSETQ. CDR3 residues: CASSITSLEQFF. The CDR3 DNA sequence: TGCGCCAGCAGCATCACTAGCCTTGAGCAGTTCTTC.

The chain couples TRBV28 to TRBJ2-3; TRBD2 is a possible D gene (6 bases). From germline, CDR1 is MDHEN and CDR2 SYDVKM. V shed 6 bases and J shed 0 bases, with 19 bases lying between them. This CDR3 contains 17 residues. CDR3 amino acids: CASSFSPGGSSTDTQYF. In DNA form, the CDR3 reads TGTGCCAGCAGCTTCTCCCCCGGGGGATCTAGCACAGATACGCAGTATTTT.

This rearrangement joins TRBV6-5 to TRBJ2-1; TRBD2 matches at 7 bases. This CDR3 is built from 15 residues. V trimming: 7 bases; J trimming: 7 bases; junction bases outside the gene matches: 13. Germline V gene sequence: CDR1 MNHEY, CDR2 SVGAGI. CDR3 bases: TGTGCCAGCAATGCGGAGGACCTCGGGGGGAATGAGCAGTTCTTC. Translating it yields CASNAEDLGGNEQFF.

The V call is TRBV6-5, the J call TRBJ1-3; 7 bases match TRBD1. Unmatched junction bases numbered 4, after V lost 2 bases and J lost 3 bases. CDR3 size: 15 residues. Germline V gene sequence: CDR1 MNHEY, CDR2 SVGAGI. The CDR3 is CASSYRGHSGNTIYF. CDR3 sequence (DNA): TGTGCCAGCAGTTACAGGGGGCATAGTGGAAACACCATATATTTT.